This T cell receptor (beta chain) was recorded in a study of T cell responses to AZD1222 COVID-19 vaccine. General study findings and limits: Seropositive AZD1222 recipients at baseline numbered only five to seven. The donors showed a predominance of white British ancestry and of females, with possible underestimation of clonal diversity.

Notes on this clone: What it recognizes is unknown.

The CDR3 is made up of 15 amino acids. Losses at the gene ends were 3 bases for V and 5 bases for J; bases not matched to a gene: 7. The germline V gene encodes CDR1 SGHRS and CDR2 YFSETQ. Profiling relied on immunoSEQ multiplex PCR, and the TCRdb table lists in-frame clones only, not all of them. The table shows around 160,000 clones, with 85% to 95% occurring only once. The clonotype was recovered from an adult in good health. Specimen: peripheral blood, collected on day 0 of AZD1222 vaccination. The rearrangement joins TRBV5-1 to TRBJ1-4, with TRBD1 matching 7 bases. The CDR3 DNA reads as TGCGCCAGCAGCTCCCGACAGGGCCGGAATGAAAAACTGTTTTTT. As protein: CASSSRQGRNEKLFF.